One sample yielded the 9 T cell receptor beta chains listed below, sequenced in a study of T cell responses to AZD1222 COVID-19 vaccine. Using immunoSEQ multiplex PCR, the repertoire was profiled, and TCRdb retains in-frame clones only, with some absent. There are approximately 150,000 clones in the sample; 90% occur only once, and about 5.9% lies in the top ten. The sample was peripheral blood, taken 28 days after the second AZD1222 dose. All receptors derive from an adult who received the AZD1222 COVID-19 vaccine.

This chain connects TRBV18 to TRBJ2-1; TRBD2 is a possible D gene (6 bases). Deletions cut 0 bases from V and 0 bases from J, with 12 bases between. CDR1 and CDR2 (germline): KGHSH, LQKENI. The CDR3 contains 17 residues. The CDR3 bases are TGTGCCAGCTCACCACCGGTAGCGGAGCCCTCCTACAATGAGCAGTTCTTC. The encoded protein is CASSPPVAEPSYNEQFF.

This clone appeared a few times. This chain links TRBV19 with TRBJ1-6, with D unclear. CDR1 and CDR2 (germline): LNHDA, SQIVND (reference sequence). This CDR3 has 15 residues. The V end lost 6 bases, the J end lost 4 bases, and 13 bases lay between the germline ends. The DNA of the CDR3 is TGTGCCAGTAGGAGGGTAACGGCGTATAATTCACCCCTCCACTTT. Amino acid sequence: CASRRVTAYNSPLHF. Full variable domain (outside the CDR3, taken from reference TRBV19 and TRBJ1-6): DGGITQSPKYLFRKEGQNVTLSCEQNLNHDAMYWYRQDPGQGLRLIYYSQIVNDFQKGDIAEGYSVSREKKESFPLTVTSAQKNPTAFYLCASRRVTAYNSPLHFGNGTRLTVT.

The chain combines TRBV18 with TRBJ2-7, with TRBD2 identical over 7 bases. Germline CDR1 KGHSH, CDR2 LQKENI. Unmatched junction bases numbered 9, after V lost 0 bases and J lost 1 base. The length of the CDR3 is 17 residues. CDR3 in amino acids: CASSPPSRQRGSYEQYF. In nucleotides, the CDR3 is TGTGCCAGCTCACCACCCTCTAGACAGCGGGGTTCCTACGAGCAGTACTTC.

The rearrangement joins TRBV3-1 (or the pseudogene TRBV3-2) to TRBJ1-2; tentatively, D is TRBD1 (6 bases). Trimming pared 3 bases from V and 8 bases from J, leaving 13 bases between. This CDR3 has 13 amino acids. The germline V gene encodes CDR1 LGHDT and CDR2 YNNKEL (reference sequence). DNA of the CDR3: TGTGCCAGCAGCCAGTTGGGGGCCTTAGGCTACACCTTC. Translating it yields CASSQLGALGYTF.

The genes are TRBV14 and TRBJ1-4, with D tentatively TRBD1 (6 bases). Germline V gene data show CDR1 as SGHDN and CDR2 as FVKESK. The CDR3 totals 16 residues. Trimming took 3 bases from V and 4 from J, leaving 15 bases between them. The CDR3 is CASSQIAWDINEKLFF. DNA for the CDR3: TGTGCCAGCAGCCAGATCGCCTGGGACATTAATGAAAAACTGTTTTTT.

The chain is built from TRBV9 and TRBJ2-1; D may match TRBD1 or TRBD2 (5 bases each). V lost 4 bases and J 3 bases, leaving 14 bases between the germline ends. There are 15 residues in the CDR3. CDR1 is SGDLS and CDR2 is YYNGEE in the germline V gene. This CDR3 reads CASSSGAGFYNEQFF. The CDR3 DNA reads TGTGCCAGCAGCTCCGGGGCGGGCTTCTACAATGAGCAGTTCTTC.

The chain joins TRBV21-1 to TRBJ1-2; the table's D gene call, TRBD1, was not cross checked with the DNA. TRBV21-1 has pseudogene status. This CDR3 has 17 amino acids. CDR3 sequence reads: CASSKDSSGGGYNGYTF. CDR3 nucleotides: TGTGCCAGCAGCAAAGATTCGTCAGGGGGCGGGTATAATGGCTACACCTTC.

The V gene is TRBV6-2 or TRBV6-3, the J gene TRBJ1-5, with D unclear. Germline CDR1 reads MNHEY; CDR2 reads SVGEGT. Trimming shortened V by 0 bases and J by 4 bases, and 10 bases separated the two germline ends. The CDR3 sequence is 15 residues long. The CDR3 protein is CASSYSNRVNQPQHF. The CDR3 DNA is TGTGCCAGCAGTTACTCGAACCGGGTAAATCAGCCCCAGCATTTT.

The CDR3 is CAIGSSGREYEQFF. CDR3 DNA sequence: TGTGCCATCGGGTCTAGCGGGAGGGAGTATGAGCAGTTCTTC. This sequence joins TRBV10-3 and TRBJ2-1; 12 bases are shared with TRBD2. The CDR3 loop spans 14 amino acids. V was pared by 8 bases and J by 8 bases, with 7 bases of the junction left unmatched. Germline-derived CDR1 and CDR2 are ENHRY and SYGVKD.